One sample yielded the 27 T cell receptor beta chains listed below, sequenced in a study of shared clonotypes between healthy human individuals. TCRdb's copy holds only in-frame clones and misses some; the assay was immunoSEQ multiplex PCR. This table has hundreds of thousands of clones, around 96% appearing once. Naive CD8 cells lacked CD45RO, underwent positive selection for CCR7 and left out terminally differentiated effector memory CD45RA+ cells. Sequenced material: naive CD8+ T cells sorted from blood. The source is a woman aged 25 to 39 in good health.

This chain uses TRBV6-5 with TRBJ2-3, with D possibly matching TRBD2 (5 bases). V lost 0 bases, J lost 4 bases, and 14 bases lay in between. The length of the CDR3 is 16 residues. Germline-derived CDR1 and CDR2 are MNHEY and SVGAGI. CDR3 in DNA: TGTGCCAGCAGTTACTCGCTAGCTAGTGGGGCAGATACGCAGTATTTT. Amino acids: CASSYSLASGADTQYF.

The V call is TRBV19, the J call TRBJ2-2; weak D call: TRBD1 (5 bases). V lost 6 bases to trimming and J lost 0 bases, with 14 bases between them. Looked up from germline, CDR1 is LNHDA and CDR2 is SQIVND (reference sequence). This CDR3 region has 16 residues. The CDR3 DNA follows: TGTGCCAGTAGCAGAGACAGATTTGCGAACACCGGGGAGCTGTTTTTT. It codes for CASSRDRFANTGELFF.

The chain joins TRBV4-1 to TRBJ2-5; 15 nucleotides match TRBD2. The V gene's germline CDR1 is MGHRA and CDR2 YSYEKL. The CDR3 length is 18 residues. J gave up 3 bases and V 6 bases, and 11 bases lay outside the gene matches. The CDR3 here is CASSLGLAGGPGEETQYF. CDR3 bases: TGCGCCAGCAGTCTCGGACTAGCGGGAGGGCCAGGGGAAGAGACCCAGTACTTC.

The rearrangement links TRBV11-2 to TRBJ2-3; D not resolved. The V end was cut by 5 bases, the J end by 2 bases, with 17 bases between. The CDR3 is made up of 16 amino acids. Germline V gives CDR1 SGHAT, CDR2 FQNNGV. CDR3 residues: CASSPLVTPATDTQYF. In DNA form, the CDR3 reads TGTGCCAGCAGCCCCCTGGTCACCCCAGCCACAGATACGCAGTATTTT.

This clone has just a few counts. The chain has TRBV2 and TRBJ1-1; TRBD1 might be the D (5 bases). The CDR3 runs 13 residues. Germline loops: CDR1 SNHLY, CDR2 FYNNEI. V lost 7 bases and J 3 bases, leaving 12 bases between the germline ends. DNA for the CDR3: TGTGCCAGCATTCAGGGCCTTGACACTGAAGCTTTCTTT. As protein: CASIQGLDTEAFF.

V usage is TRBV5-6 and J usage is TRBJ2-1; D unresolved. Germline V gene lookup returns CDR1 SGHDT and CDR2 YYEEEE. Between the trimmed V and J ends, which lost 2 bases and 3 bases, there was a span of 12 bases. CDR3 length equals 15 residues. The CDR3 DNA sequence: TGTGCCAGCAGCTTCTGGCAGGTAGGCTACAATGAGCAGTTCTTC. Amino acid sequence: CASSFWQVGYNEQFF. Drawing the rest from reference TRBV5-6 and TRBJ2-1, the complete variable domain is DAGVTQSPTHLIKTRGQQVTLRCSPKSGHDTVSWYQQALGQGPQFIFQYYEEEERQRGNFPDRFSGHQFPNYSSELNVNALLLGDSALYLCASSFWQVGYNEQFFGPGTRLTVL.

This chain joins TRBV28 and TRBJ2-7; 11 bases align to TRBD2. With V trimmed by 8 bases and J by 4 bases, 4 bases remained unmatched. Germline V gene lookup returns CDR1 MDHEN and CDR2 SYDVKM. The CDR3 totals 13 residues. DNA for the CDR3: TGTGCCAGCTGTCTAGCGGGAGGTTACGAGCAGTACTTC. Its translation: CASCLAGGYEQYF.

The gene calls are TRBV28 and TRBJ2-5; D not resolved. The assigned J gene may be wrong: the sequence end matches TRBJ2-7 better. Germline V lookup: CDR1 MDHEN, CDR2 SYDVKM. The CDR3 runs 14 residues. CDR3 residues: CASSPTGGSYEQYF. The CDR3 nucleotides are TGTGCCAGCAGTCCGACGGGTGGATCCTACGAGCAGTACTTC.

The V and J genes are TRBV10-3 and TRBJ2-1; 11 bases are a match to TRBD1. Trimming took 2 bases from V and 8 from J; bases not matched to a gene: 8. This CDR3 region has 16 residues. The V gene's germline CDR1 is ENHRY and CDR2 SYGVKD. The CDR3 DNA reads TGTGCCATCAGTGAGCCGGACAGGGGGCCTGGGGATGAGCAGTTCTTC. This translates into CAISEPDRGPGDEQFF.

The chain couples TRBV9 to TRBJ1-3; D is possibly TRBD1 (6 bases). The CDR3 contains 16 residues. From germline, CDR1 is SGDLS and CDR2 YYNGEE. The V gene lost 0 bases and the J gene lost 2 bases, with 12 bases spanning the gap. CDR3 nucleotide sequence: TGTGCCAGCAGCGTAGCCCCGGGGGCGGCTGGAAACACCATATATTTT. Encoded protein: CASSVAPGAAGNTIYF.

The chain links TRBV7-2 to TRBJ2-7; possible D gene TRBD2, 5 bases. There are 13 residues in the CDR3. In germline, CDR1 is SGHTA, CDR2 FQGNSA. Trimming took off 4 bases at V and 0 bases at J, with 7 bases between the two ends. CDR3 sequence (DNA): TGTGCCAGCAGCTCTGGACTCTCCTACGAGCAGTACTTC. Translating gives CASSSGLSYEQYF.

The chain recombines TRBV5-1 with TRBJ1-2, with a weak D call TRBD1 (5 bases). CDR1 is SGHRS, CDR2 YFSETQ, per germline. This CDR3 spans 13 amino acids. The V and J ends lost 7 bases and 0 bases respectively, with 10 bases between them. CDR3 sequence reads: CASAKGSNYGYTF. The CDR3 DNA is TGCGCCAGCGCTAAGGGGTCTAACTATGGCTACACCTTC. The variable domain in full, completed from reference TRBV5-1 and TRBJ1-2, reads KAGVTQTPRYLIKTRGQQVTLSCSPISGHRSVSWYQQTPGQGLQFLFEYFSETQRNKGNFPGRFSGRQFSNSRSEMNVSTLELGDSALYLCASAKGSNYGYTFGSGTRLTVV.

The chain carries TRBV7-9 and TRBJ2-7, with 10 nucleotides matching TRBD1. V was pared by 7 bases and J by 5 bases, with 5 bases of the junction left unmatched. The CDR3 consists of 13 residues. Germline V lookup: CDR1 SEHNR, CDR2 FQNEAQ (reference sequence). The CDR3 loop is CASNPGTGDEQYF. The CDR3 nucleotides read TGTGCCAGCAATCCCGGGACAGGGGACGAGCAGTACTTC.

The CDR3 bases are TGTGCCAGCAGCTTAGGGGGTCTAGGAGGCCCGAACCTCTTGGAGTATTTT. As protein: CASSLGGLGGPNLLEYF. This rearrangement joins TRBV13 to TRBJ2-3; tentatively, D is TRBD2 (5 bases). With 0 bases removed from V and 13 bases from J, the gap between germline ends came to 26 bases. Germline CDR1 and CDR2: PRHDT and FYEKMQ (reference sequence). This CDR3 is built from 17 residues.

This sequence joins TRBV9 and TRBJ1-5; 7 bases fit TRBD1. The junction had 7 bases not matched to a gene; V was cut back by 4 bases and J by 3 bases. The CDR3 is made up of 15 amino acids. The germline V gene encodes CDR1 SGDLS and CDR2 YYNGEE. In nucleotides, the CDR3 is TGTGCCAGCAGCCCCCGGGACAGCGTCAATCAGCCCCAGCATTTT. It encodes CASSPRDSVNQPQHF.

The gene calls are TRBV5-4 and TRBJ2-7; D is possibly TRBD2 (5 bases). The CDR3 is 15 amino acids. Germline CDR1 and CDR2: SGHNT and YYREEE (reference sequence). Trimming pared 3 bases from V and 6 bases from J, leaving 19 bases between. The CDR3 reads CASSSPLERAGEQYF. In nucleotides, the CDR3 is TGTGCCAGCAGCTCCCCGCTAGAGAGGGCTGGCGAGCAGTACTTC.

The chain recombines TRBV28 with TRBJ1-1; D gene ambiguous. Trimming cost V 2 bases and J 3 bases, with 10 bases left between them. CDR1 and CDR2 from the germline V gene are MDHEN and SYDVKM. The CDR3 runs 14 residues. CDR3 sequence (DNA): TGTGCCAGCAGTTTAGTAGGGTCGTACACTGAAGCTTTCTTT. As protein: CASSLVGSYTEAFF.

V is TRBV13 and J is TRBJ2-3, with a possible D match to TRBD1 (6 bases). Germline V gene data show CDR1 as PRHDT and CDR2 as FYEKMQ (reference sequence). The CDR3 is 13 residues long. V was pared by 3 bases and J by 7 bases, with 11 bases between. The CDR3 is CASSLQGLNTQYF. For the CDR3, the DNA is TGTGCCAGCAGCTTGCAGGGGTTGAATACGCAGTATTTT.

Remarks on this clone: The germline gene is not matched at one end of the junction; a read error may be the cause. The rearrangement uses TRBV13 and TRBJ1-5, with 9 positions matching TRBD1. The CDR3 covers 15 residues. CDR1 is PRHDT and CDR2 is FYEKMQ in the germline V gene (reference sequence). CDR3 in amino acids: CASSLGTGMGQPQHF. The CDR3 region has the DNA TGTGCCAGCAGCCTAGGGACAGGGATGGGACAGCCCCAGCATTTT.

V and J are TRBV2 and TRBJ2-6; no clear D. The V gene lost 7 bases and the J gene lost 1 base, with 14 bases spanning the gap. CDR1 is SNHLY and CDR2 is FYNNEI in the germline V gene. The CDR3 runs 16 residues. CDR3 protein: CASIHIEFSGANVLTF. DNA of the CDR3: TGTGCCAGCATTCATATCGAGTTTTCTGGGGCCAACGTCCTGACTTTC.

The chain uses TRBV7-3 and TRBJ1-1; no firm D call. Trimming took 5 bases from V and 0 from J, leaving 7 bases between them. This CDR3 has 13 residues. The germline gives CDR1 SGHTA, CDR2 FQGTGA. The DNA of the CDR3 is TGTGCCAGCAGCCCAAGGGTGAACACTGAAGCTTTCTTT. Protein sequence: CASSPRVNTEAFF.

The gene calls are TRBV28 and TRBJ2-2, with 9 bases identical to TRBD1. The V gene end was trimmed by 7 bases and the J gene end by 1 base; junction bases not matched to a gene: 10. CDR3 length: 17 residues. Germline CDR1 MDHEN, CDR2 SYDVKM. CDR3 DNA: TGTGCCAGCATTCATTCCCGGGACAGGGAGAACACCGGGGAGCTGTTTTTT. Encoded protein: CASIHSRDRENTGELFF.

The rearrangement uses TRBV7-9 and TRBJ1-1, with D possibly TRBD1 on 5 matching bases. The CDR3 length is 13 residues. Germline V gene lookup returns CDR1 SEHNR and CDR2 FQNEAQ (reference sequence). V lost 5 bases and J 6 bases, leaving 13 bases between the germline ends. The CDR3 DNA sequence: TGTGCCAGCAGCCCGGGGCCCGGCTCTGAAGCTTTCTTT. Translation gives CASSPGPGSEAFF.

V gene TRBV27 combines with J gene TRBJ1-2; 12 nucleotides agree with TRBD1. Germline lookup yields CDR1 MNHEY and CDR2 SMNVEV (reference sequence). The CDR3 covers 19 residues. Trimming removed 1 base from V and 8 bases from J; junction bases left unmatched: 17. CDR3 sequence reads: CASSLFFGGAGQGAEGYTF. The CDR3 region has the DNA TGTGCCAGCAGTTTATTTTTCGGAGGGGCGGGACAGGGGGCAGAAGGCTACACCTTC.

This chain uses TRBV29-1 with TRBJ2-7; D might be TRBD1 (6 bases). The germline gives CDR1 SQVTM, CDR2 ANQGSEA. V lost 4 bases and J 2 bases, leaving 18 bases between the germline ends. The CDR3 is 15 residues long. CDR3 region: CSVGVIRGPAYEQYF. CDR3 DNA: TGCAGCGTTGGGGTCATCAGGGGTCCCGCCTACGAGCAGTACTTC.

The V gene is TRBV19, the J gene TRBJ1-5; D is undetermined. This CDR3 is 14 amino acids long. From germline, CDR1 is LNHDA and CDR2 SQIVND (reference sequence). V lost 9 bases and J 2 bases, leaving 14 bases between the germline ends. The CDR3 nucleotides are TGTGCCAGCCTGGAGTACGAAGGCAATCAGCCCCAGCATTTT. Translated: CASLEYEGNQPQHF.

The rearrangement uses TRBV6-5 and TRBJ1-3, with 8 positions matching TRBD1. Looked up from germline, CDR1 is MNHEY and CDR2 is SVGAGI. Germline trimming cut 6 bases from V and 3 bases from J; bases unmatched to any gene: 7. The CDR3 length is 15 residues. The CDR3 loop reads CASSPGGWDGNTIYF. CDR3 nucleotides: TGTGCCAGCAGCCCAGGGGGCTGGGATGGAAACACCATATATTTT.